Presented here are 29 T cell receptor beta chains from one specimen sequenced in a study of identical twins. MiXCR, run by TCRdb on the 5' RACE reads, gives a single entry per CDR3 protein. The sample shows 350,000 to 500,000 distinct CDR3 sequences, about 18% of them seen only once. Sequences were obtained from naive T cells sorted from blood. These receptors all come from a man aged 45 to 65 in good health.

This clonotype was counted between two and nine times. CDR3 residues: CASSQVAGVIDTQYF. DNA of the CDR3: TGTGCCAGCAGCCAAGTTGCGGGGGTGATAGATACGCAGTATTTT. The chain links TRBV3-1 to TRBJ2-3, with 7 bases identical to TRBD2. Trimming removed 1 base from V and 5 bases from J; junction bases left unmatched: 6. This CDR3 is built from 15 residues. Germline CDR1 and CDR2: LGHDT and YNNKEL (reference sequence).

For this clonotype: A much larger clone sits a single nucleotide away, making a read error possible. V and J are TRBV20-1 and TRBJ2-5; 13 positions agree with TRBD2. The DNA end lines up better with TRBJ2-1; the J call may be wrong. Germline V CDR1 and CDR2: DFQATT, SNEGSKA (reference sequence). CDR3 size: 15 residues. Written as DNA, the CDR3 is TGCAGTGCTAGAGATAGTACTAGCGGGAGGGAGACCCAGTTCTTC. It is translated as CSARDSTSGRETQFF.

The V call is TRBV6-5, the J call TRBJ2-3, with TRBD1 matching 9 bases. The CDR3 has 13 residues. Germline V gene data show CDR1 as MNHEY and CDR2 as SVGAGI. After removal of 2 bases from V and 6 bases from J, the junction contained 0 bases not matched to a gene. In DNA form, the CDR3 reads TGTGCCAGCAGTTACGGGACAGGGGATACGCAGTATTTT. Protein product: CASSYGTGDTQYF.

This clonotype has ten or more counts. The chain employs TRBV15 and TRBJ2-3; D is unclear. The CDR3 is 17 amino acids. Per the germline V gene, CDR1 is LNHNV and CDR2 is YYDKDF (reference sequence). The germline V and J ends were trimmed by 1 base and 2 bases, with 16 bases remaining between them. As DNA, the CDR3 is TGTGCCACCAGCAGAGCTTCGACCCCGGTTTTCACAGATACGCAGTATTTT. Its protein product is CATSRASTPVFTDTQYF.

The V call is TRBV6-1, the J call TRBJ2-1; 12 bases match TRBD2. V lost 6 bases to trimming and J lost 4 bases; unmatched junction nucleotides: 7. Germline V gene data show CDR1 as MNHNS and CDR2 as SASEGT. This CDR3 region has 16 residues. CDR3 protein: CASRNTGTSGYNEQFF. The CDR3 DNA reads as TGTGCCAGCAGGAATACCGGGACTAGCGGGTACAATGAGCAGTTCTTC.

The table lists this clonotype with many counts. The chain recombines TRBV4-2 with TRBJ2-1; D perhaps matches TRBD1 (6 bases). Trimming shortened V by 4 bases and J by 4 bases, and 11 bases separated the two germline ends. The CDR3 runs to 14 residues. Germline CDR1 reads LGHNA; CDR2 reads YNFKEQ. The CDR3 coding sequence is TGTGCCAGCAGCCCAGGGGAATCTTACAATGAGCAGTTCTTC. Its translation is CASSPGESYNEQFF.

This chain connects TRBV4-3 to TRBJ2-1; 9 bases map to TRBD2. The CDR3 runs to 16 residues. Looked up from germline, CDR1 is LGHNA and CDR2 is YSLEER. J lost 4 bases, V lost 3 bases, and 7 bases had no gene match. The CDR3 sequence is CASSQERLAVYNEQFF. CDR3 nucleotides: TGCGCCAGCAGCCAGGAAAGACTAGCGGTTTACAATGAGCAGTTCTTC.

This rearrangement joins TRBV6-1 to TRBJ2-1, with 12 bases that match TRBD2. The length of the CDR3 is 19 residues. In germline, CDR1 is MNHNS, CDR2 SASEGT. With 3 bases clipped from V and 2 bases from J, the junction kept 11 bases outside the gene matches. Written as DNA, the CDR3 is TGTGCCAGCAGTGAGGAACTAGCGGGGGGAAGAGGGACCTACAATGAGCAGTTCTTC. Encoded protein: CASSEELAGGRGTYNEQFF.

CDR3 bases: TGCAGTGCCAGGGGGGAGGGCCCCTACAATGAGCAGTTCTTC. Translated: CSARGEGPYNEQFF. The chain joins TRBV20-1 to TRBJ2-1; either TRBD1 or TRBD2 may fit D (7 bases each). CDR1 DFQATT and CDR2 SNEGSKA come from the germline V gene (reference sequence). The CDR3 is made up of 14 amino acids. The V gene lost 6 bases and the J gene lost 2 bases, with 14 bases spanning the gap.

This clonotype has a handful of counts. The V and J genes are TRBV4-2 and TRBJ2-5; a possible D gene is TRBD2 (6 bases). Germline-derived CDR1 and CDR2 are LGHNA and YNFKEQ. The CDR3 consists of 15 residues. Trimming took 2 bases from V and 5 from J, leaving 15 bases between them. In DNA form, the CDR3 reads TGTGCCAGCAGCCAATCTAGCGTGACGGGGGAGACCCAGTACTTC. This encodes CASSQSSVTGETQYF.

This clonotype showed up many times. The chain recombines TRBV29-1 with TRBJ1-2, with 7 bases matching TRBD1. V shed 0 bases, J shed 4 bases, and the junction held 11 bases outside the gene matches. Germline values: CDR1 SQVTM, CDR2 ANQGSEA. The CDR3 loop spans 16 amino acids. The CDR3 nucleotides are TGCAGCGTTGAAGAAATAACAGGGGTCTCCGGCTATGGCTACACCTTC. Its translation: CSVEEITGVSGYGYTF. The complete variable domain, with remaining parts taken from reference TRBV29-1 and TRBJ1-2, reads SAVISQKPSRDICQRGTSLTIQCQVDSQVTMMFWYRQQPGQSLTLIATANQGSEATYESGFVIDKFPISRPNLTFSTLTVSNMSPEDSSIYLCSVEEITGVSGYGYTFGSGTRLTVV.

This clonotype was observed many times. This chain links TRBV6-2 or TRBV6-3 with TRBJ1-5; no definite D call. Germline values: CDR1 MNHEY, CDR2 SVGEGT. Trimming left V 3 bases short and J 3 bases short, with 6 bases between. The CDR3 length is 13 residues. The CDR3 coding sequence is TGTGCCAGCAGTTATTTCGCCAATCAGCCCCAGCATTTT. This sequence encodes CASSYFANQPQHF.

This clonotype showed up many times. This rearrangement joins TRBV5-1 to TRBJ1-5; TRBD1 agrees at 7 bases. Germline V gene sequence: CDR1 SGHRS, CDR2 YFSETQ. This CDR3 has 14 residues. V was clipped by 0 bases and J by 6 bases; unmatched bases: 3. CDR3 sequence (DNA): TGCGCCAGCAGCTTGGAAGGGGGCTTTCAGCCCCAGCATTTT. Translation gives CASSLEGGFQPQHF.

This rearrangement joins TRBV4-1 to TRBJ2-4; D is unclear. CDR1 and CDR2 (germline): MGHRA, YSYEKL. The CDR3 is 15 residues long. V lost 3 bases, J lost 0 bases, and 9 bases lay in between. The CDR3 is CASSHFQLAKNIQYF. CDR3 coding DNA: TGCGCCAGCAGCCATTTTCAGTTAGCCAAAAACATTCAGTACTTC.

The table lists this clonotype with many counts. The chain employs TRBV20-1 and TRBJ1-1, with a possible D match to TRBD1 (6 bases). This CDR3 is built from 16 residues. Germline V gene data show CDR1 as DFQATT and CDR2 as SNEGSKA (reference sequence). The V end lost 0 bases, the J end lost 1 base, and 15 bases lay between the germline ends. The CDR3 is CSARDGFDRSNTEAFF. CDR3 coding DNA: TGCAGTGCTAGAGATGGGTTCGACAGGTCGAACACTGAAGCTTTCTTT.

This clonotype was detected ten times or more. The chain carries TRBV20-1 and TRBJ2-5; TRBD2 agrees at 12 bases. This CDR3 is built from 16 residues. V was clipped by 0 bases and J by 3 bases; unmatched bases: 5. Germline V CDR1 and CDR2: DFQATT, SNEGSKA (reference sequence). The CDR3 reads CSARDYRTSGKETQYF. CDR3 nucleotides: TGCAGTGCTAGAGATTACAGGACTAGCGGGAAAGAGACCCAGTACTTC.

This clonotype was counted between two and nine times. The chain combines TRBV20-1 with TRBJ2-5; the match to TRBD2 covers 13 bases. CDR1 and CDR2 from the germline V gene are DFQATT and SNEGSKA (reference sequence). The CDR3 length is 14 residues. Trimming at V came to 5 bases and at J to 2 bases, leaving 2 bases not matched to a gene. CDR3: CSAGLAGDQETQYF. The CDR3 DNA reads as TGCAGTGCTGGACTAGCGGGGGATCAAGAGACCCAGTACTTC.

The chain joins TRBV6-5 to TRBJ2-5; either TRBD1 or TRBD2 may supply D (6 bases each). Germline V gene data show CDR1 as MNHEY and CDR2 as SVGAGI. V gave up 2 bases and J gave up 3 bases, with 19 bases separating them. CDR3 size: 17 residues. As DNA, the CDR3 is TGTGCCAGCAGTTACCCGAGTCCGGGGGCGATGGAAGAGACCCAGTACTTC. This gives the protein CASSYPSPGAMEETQYF.

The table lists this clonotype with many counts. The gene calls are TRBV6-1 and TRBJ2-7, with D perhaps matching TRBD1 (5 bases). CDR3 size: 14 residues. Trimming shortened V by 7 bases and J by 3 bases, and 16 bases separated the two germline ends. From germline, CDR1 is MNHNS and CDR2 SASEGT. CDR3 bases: TGTGCCAGCACGGCCTTCCAGGGTAACTACGAGCAGTACTTC. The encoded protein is CASTAFQGNYEQYF.

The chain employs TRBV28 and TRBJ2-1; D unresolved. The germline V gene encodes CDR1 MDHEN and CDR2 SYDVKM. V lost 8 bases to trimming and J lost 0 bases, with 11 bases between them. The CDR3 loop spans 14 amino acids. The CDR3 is CASSRSLSYNEQFF. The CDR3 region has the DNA TGTGCCAGCTCGAGGTCCCTCTCCTACAATGAGCAGTTCTTC.

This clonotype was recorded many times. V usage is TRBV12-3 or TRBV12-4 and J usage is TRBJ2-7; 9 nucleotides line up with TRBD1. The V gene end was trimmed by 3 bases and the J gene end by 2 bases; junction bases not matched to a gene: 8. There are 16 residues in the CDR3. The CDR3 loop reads CASSFPTGTGTYEQYF. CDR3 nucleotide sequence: TGTGCCAGCAGTTTCCCTACCGGGACAGGGACCTACGAGCAGTACTTC.

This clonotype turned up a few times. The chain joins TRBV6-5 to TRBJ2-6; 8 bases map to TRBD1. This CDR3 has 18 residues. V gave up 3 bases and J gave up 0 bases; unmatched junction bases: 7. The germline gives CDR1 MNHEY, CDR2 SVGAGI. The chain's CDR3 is CASSYDRDRPSGANVLTF. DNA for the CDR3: TGTGCCAGCAGTTATGACCGGGACAGGCCCTCTGGGGCCAACGTCCTGACTTTC.

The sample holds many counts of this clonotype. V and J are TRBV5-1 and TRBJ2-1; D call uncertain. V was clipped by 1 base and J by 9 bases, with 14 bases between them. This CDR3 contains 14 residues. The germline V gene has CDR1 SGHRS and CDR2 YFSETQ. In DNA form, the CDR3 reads TGCGCCAGCAGCTTGTACACGTATTCGAGTGAGCAGTTCTTC. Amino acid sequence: CASSLYTYSSEQFF.

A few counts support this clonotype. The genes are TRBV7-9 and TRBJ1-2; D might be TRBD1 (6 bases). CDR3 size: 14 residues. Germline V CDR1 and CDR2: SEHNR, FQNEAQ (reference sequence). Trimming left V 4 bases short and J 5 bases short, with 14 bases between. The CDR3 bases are TGTGCCAGCAGCTCACAGGGTACGCCTTATGGCTACACCTTC. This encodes CASSSQGTPYGYTF.

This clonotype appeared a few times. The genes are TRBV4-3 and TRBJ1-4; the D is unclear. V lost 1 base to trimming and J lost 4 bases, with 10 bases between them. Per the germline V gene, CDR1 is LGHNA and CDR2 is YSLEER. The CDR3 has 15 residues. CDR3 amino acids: CASSQAGVFNEKLFF. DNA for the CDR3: TGCGCCAGCAGCCAAGCCGGAGTTTTTAATGAAAAACTGTTTTTT.

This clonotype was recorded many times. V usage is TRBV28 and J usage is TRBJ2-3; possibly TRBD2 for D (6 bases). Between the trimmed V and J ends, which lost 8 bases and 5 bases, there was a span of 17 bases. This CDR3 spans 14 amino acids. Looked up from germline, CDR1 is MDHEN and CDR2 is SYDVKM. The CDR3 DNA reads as TGTGCCAGCGGGGGGACGGAGTCAGGAGATACGCAGTATTTT. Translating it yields CASGGTESGDTQYF.

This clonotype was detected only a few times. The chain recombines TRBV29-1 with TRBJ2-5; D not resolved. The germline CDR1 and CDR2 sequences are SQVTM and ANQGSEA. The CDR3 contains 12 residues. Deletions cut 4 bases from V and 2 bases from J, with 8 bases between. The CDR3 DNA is TGCAGCGTTGCGGCAGCTCAAGAGACCCAGTACTTC. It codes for CSVAAAQETQYF. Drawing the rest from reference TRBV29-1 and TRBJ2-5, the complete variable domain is SAVISQKPSRDICQRGTSLTIQCQVDSQVTMMFWYRQQPGQSLTLIATANQGSEATYESGFVIDKFPISRPNLTFSTLTVSNMSPEDSSIYLCSVAAAQETQYFGPGTRLLVL.

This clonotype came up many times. CDR3 DNA sequence: TGCAGTGCTAGAGACCCCAGCAGGACCATGAACACTGAAGCTTTCTTT. This encodes CSARDPSRTMNTEAFF. V and J are TRBV20-1 and TRBJ1-1; no clear D. The length of the CDR3 is 16 residues. The germline V gene has CDR1 DFQATT and CDR2 SNEGSKA (reference sequence). V lost 0 bases and J lost 0, with 14 bases in between.

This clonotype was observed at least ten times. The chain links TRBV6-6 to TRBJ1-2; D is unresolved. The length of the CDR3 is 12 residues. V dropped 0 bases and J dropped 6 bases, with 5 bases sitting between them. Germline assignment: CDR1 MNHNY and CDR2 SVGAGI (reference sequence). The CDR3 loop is CASSYSSNGYTF. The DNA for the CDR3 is TGTGCCAGCAGTTACTCGAGTAATGGCTACACCTTC.